The rows below give T cell receptor beta chains drawn from one sample of a study of blood T cell repertoires in COVID-19. Sequencing was performed with immunoSEQ multiplex PCR; in TCRdb, only in-frame clones are kept and a portion is missing. This table holds 200,000 or so clones, over 70% found once. The sample taken for sequencing was peripheral blood. The receptors shown here come from a man in his 60s with active or convalescent COVID-19. CDR3s include the opening cysteine and the closing phenylalanine or tryptophan. A D gene is named only where the DNA matches it firmly. Size is stated for part of the rows, as once, few or many counts, or as a class when the clone is expanded.

D: TRBD1; V: TRBV5-1; J: TRBJ2-1; size: .; CDR3: CASSLGQGYEQFF; DNA: TGCGCCAGCAGCTTAGGACAGGGCTATGAGCAGTTCTTC
D: .; V: TRBV29-1; J: TRBJ1-1; size: .; CDR3: CSVTLGGTGTEAFF; DNA: TGCAGCGTTACCCTGGGTGGTACGGGCACTGAAGCTTTCTTT
D: TRBD1; V: TRBV4-2; J: TRBJ2-5; size: .; CDR3: CASSQYQQGRETQYF; DNA: TGTGCCAGCAGCCAATATCAACAGGGGAGAGAGACCCAGTACTTC
D: TRBD1; V: TRBV2; J: TRBJ2-3; size: .; CDR3: CASSGQGDTQYF; DNA: TGTGCCAGCAGTGGACAGGGGGATACGCAGTATTTT
D: .; V: TRBV7-8; J: TRBJ2-5; size: few; CDR3: CASSLAQPQETQYF; DNA: TGTGCCAGCAGCTTAGCACAGCCACAAGAGACCCAGTACTTC
D: TRBD2; V: TRBV6-2/TRBV6-3; J: TRBJ2-1; size: .; CDR3: CASSKQALAGNEQFF; DNA: TGTGCCAGCAGCAAGCAAGCCTTAGCGGGAAATGAGCAGTTCTTC
D: TRBD1; V: TRBV4-2; J: TRBJ1-2; size: .; CDR3: CASSQTGWLGYTF; DNA: TGTGCCAGCAGCCAGACAGGGTGGTTAGGCTACACCTTC
D: TRBD2; V: TRBV11-1; J: TRBJ2-7; size: .; CDR3: CASSLYGGGPYEQYF; DNA: TGTGCCAGCAGCTTATACGGCGGGGGTCCCTACGAGCAGTACTTC
D: TRBD2; V: TRBV7-3; J: TRBJ2-7; size: few; CDR3: CASSLGGSGNRDEQYF; DNA: TGTGCCAGCAGCTTAGGGGGTAGCGGGAACCGAGACGAGCAGTACTTC
D: .; V: TRBV2; J: TRBJ2-3; size: .; CDR3: CASSEGPSTDTQYF; DNA: TGTGCCAGCAGTGAAGGGCCGAGCACAGATACGCAGTATTTT
D: .; V: TRBV23-1; J: TRBJ1-3; size: few; CDR3: CASSQTGSRARATGNTIYF; DNA: TGCGCCAGCAGCCAAACCGGGAGTCGTGCCAGGGCTACTGGAAACACCATATATTTT
D: TRBD2; V: TRBV5-5; J: TRBJ2-1; size: .; CDR3: CASSRLGLAGYNEQFF; DNA: TGTGCCAGCAGCCGGCTAGGACTAGCGGGTTACAATGAGCAGTTCTTC
D: TRBD1; V: TRBV6-4; J: TRBJ2-2; size: .; CDR3: CASGDRVTGELFF; DNA: TGTGCCAGCGGGGACAGGGTCACCGGGGAGCTGTTTTTT
D: .; V: TRBV7-3; J: TRBJ1-1; size: few; CDR3: CASSVSGYTEAFF; DNA: TGTGCCAGCAGCGTCTCAGGGTACACTGAAGCTTTCTTT
D: TRBD1; V: TRBV13; J: TRBJ2-3; size: .; CDR3: CASSLRQGRTDTQYF; DNA: TGTGCCAGCAGCCTTAGACAGGGACGGACAGATACGCAGTATTTT
D: .; V: TRBV9; J: TRBJ2-6; size: .; CDR3: CASSVSSGANVLTF; DNA: TGTGCCAGCAGCGTTAGCTCTGGGGCCAACGTCCTGACTTTC
D: TRBD1; V: TRBV19; J: TRBJ2-3; size: .; CDR3: CASSRQGNLDTQYF; DNA: TGTGCCAGTAGTCGACAGGGGAATTTGGATACGCAGTATTTT
D: .; V: TRBV7-9; J: TRBJ2-3; size: .; CDR3: CASSLNRGQDTQYF; DNA: TGTGCCAGCAGTTTAAATCGGGGTCAGGATACGCAGTATTTT
D: TRBD2; V: TRBV28; J: TRBJ2-7; size: .; CDR3: CASSLTSGSVYEQYF; DNA: TGTGCCAGCAGCTTAACTAGCGGGAGCGTCTACGAGCAGTACTTC
D: .; V: TRBV7-9; J: TRBJ2-5; size: .; CDR3: CASSPSRERLQETQYF; DNA: TGTGCCAGCAGCCCCTCTCGGGAGCGTCTCCAAGAGACCCAGTACTTC
D: .; V: TRBV4-2; J: TRBJ1-2; size: .; CDR3: CASSQVTNYGYTF; DNA: TGTGCCAGCAGCCAAGTAACTAACTATGGCTACACCTTC
D: .; V: TRBV21-1; J: TRBJ2-7; size: .; CDR3: CASSPRRASYEQYF; DNA: TGTGCCAGCAGCCCACGGCGGGCTTCCTACGAGCAGTACTTC
D: .; V: TRBV5-1; J: TRBJ2-5; size: .; CDR3: CASSPGQPEETQYF; DNA: TGCGCCAGCAGCCCCGGACAGCCGGAAGAGACCCAGTACTTC
D: .; V: TRBV10-3; J: TRBJ1-3; size: .; CDR3: CAISGSGHSGNTIYF; DNA: TGTGCCATCAGTGGGTCTGGGCACTCTGGAAACACCATATATTTT
D: TRBD1; V: TRBV6-5; J: TRBJ1-5; size: few; CDR3: CASSPDRAQPQHF; DNA: TGTGCCAGCAGTCCGGACAGGGCTCAGCCCCAGCATTTT
D: TRBD1; V: TRBV30; J: TRBJ2-7; size: .; CDR3: CAWSTRYSGTGVGEQYF; DNA: TGTGCCTGGAGTACTCGCTATTCGGGGACAGGGGTAGGCGAGCAGTACTTC
D: TRBD2; V: TRBV5-1; J: TRBJ2-7; size: .; CDR3: CASRRTSGRTYEQYF; DNA: TGCGCCAGCAGAAGGACTAGCGGGAGAACCTACGAGCAGTACTTC
D: TRBD2; V: TRBV12-5; J: TRBJ2-7; size: .; CDR3: CASGWERGAYEQYF; DNA: TGTGCTAGTGGTTGGGAGCGGGGGGCCTACGAGCAGTACTTC
D: .; V: TRBV12-3/TRBV12-4; J: TRBJ1-6; size: .; CDR3: CASSKQNSPLHF; DNA: TGTGCCAGCAGTAAGCAAAATTCACCCCTCCACTTT
D: .; V: TRBV19; J: TRBJ2-7; size: .; CDR3: CASRDRQGLYEQYF; DNA: TGTGCCAGTAGGGACCGGCAGGGGCTCTACGAGCAGTACTTC
D: .; V: TRBV5-5; J: TRBJ2-7; size: .; CDR3: CASSLSGGLYEQYF; DNA: TGTGCCAGCAGCTTGTCGGGCGGACTCTACGAGCAGTACTTC
D: TRBD2; V: TRBV18; J: TRBJ2-3; size: .; CDR3: CASSPPGLASTDTQYF; DNA: TGTGCCAGCTCACCTCCGGGACTAGCGAGCACAGATACGCAGTATTTT
D: .; V: TRBV28; J: TRBJ1-5; size: .; CDR3: CASSQPAGVPQPQHF; DNA: TGTGCCAGCAGTCAACCCGCAGGGGTACCTCAGCCCCAGCATTTT
D: .; V: TRBV5-3; J: TRBJ1-1; size: .; CDR3: CARSHGRPNTEAFF; DNA: TGTGCCAGAAGCCACGGTCGCCCGAACACTGAAGCTTTCTTT
D: TRBD1; V: TRBV10-3; J: TRBJ2-2; size: .; CDR3: CATKPHDREYGELFF; DNA: TGTGCCACGAAGCCCCATGACAGGGAGTACGGGGAGCTGTTTTTT
D: TRBD1; V: TRBV29-1; J: TRBJ2-4; size: .; CDR3: CSVDVGQGKNIQYF; DNA: TGCAGCGTTGACGTGGGACAGGGCAAAAACATTCAGTACTTC
D: .; V: TRBV5-1; J: TRBJ1-2; size: few; CDR3: CASTPGSNYGYTF; DNA: TGCGCCAGCACACCAGGTAGTAACTATGGCTACACCTTC
D: TRBD1; V: TRBV5-1; J: TRBJ1-2; size: .; CDR3: CASSLAGQGGFGYTF; DNA: TGCGCCAGCAGCTTGGCGGGACAGGGAGGTTTTGGCTACACCTTC
D: .; V: TRBV4-3; J: TRBJ2-1; size: .; CDR3: CASSLQGGRQFF; DNA: TGCGCCAGCAGCCTTCAGGGGGGACGACAGTTCTTC
D: TRBD1; V: TRBV6-5; J: TRBJ1-5; size: .; CDR3: CASSRQGDNQPQHF; DNA: TGTGCCAGCAGTAGACAGGGGGATAATCAGCCCCAGCATTTT
D: .; V: TRBV12-3/TRBV12-4; J: TRBJ1-5; size: .; CDR3: CASSFSQPQHF; DNA: TGTGCCAGCAGTTTCTCTCAGCCCCAGCATTTT
D: .; V: TRBV11-3; J: TRBJ2-2; size: .; CDR3: CASSLGRQTGELFF; DNA: TGTGCCAGCAGCCTGGGCAGGCAGACCGGGGAGCTGTTTTTT
D: .; V: TRBV6-5; J: TRBJ2-5; size: .; CDR3: CASIRTEGAETQYF; DNA: TGTGCCAGCATACGGACGGAGGGGGCGGAGACCCAGTACTTC
D: TRBD1; V: TRBV7-8; J: TRBJ2-5; size: .; CDR3: CASSRAPGGETQYF; DNA: TGTGCCAGCAGCCGAGCCCCAGGGGGAGAGACCCAGTACTTC